A single sample gave rise to the 23 T cell receptor beta chains below, sequenced in a study of blood T cell repertoires in COVID-19. Only in-frame clones appear in the TCRdb table, and some are missing; sequencing was by immunoSEQ multiplex PCR. The sample yields 200,000 to 250,000 clones, approximately 80% seen once. The sample comprised PBMCs or T cells enriched from blood (not recorded which). The receptors here all came from a man aged 40-55 years who had recovered from COVID-19.

CDR3 amino acids: CASSRQGDYNEQFF. The CDR3 DNA sequence: TGTGCCAGCAGCCGACAGGGGGATTACAATGAGCAGTTCTTC. The V and J genes are TRBV11-3 and TRBJ2-1; TRBD1 matches 9 bases. Trimming at V came to 5 bases and at J to 4 bases, leaving 3 bases not matched to a gene. Germline CDR1 is SGHNT and CDR2 is YENEEA. CDR3 size: 14 residues.

This chain joins TRBV4-1 and TRBJ2-2; 9 nucleotides match TRBD2. The CDR3 sequence is 17 residues long. The germline V gene encodes CDR1 MGHRA and CDR2 YSYEKL. The J segment lost 4 bases and the V segment lost 1 base, leaving 7 bases of the junction unmatched. DNA of the CDR3: TGCGCCAGCAGCCAAGCGGGGATAGCGGGAGCCACCGGGGAGCTGTTTTTT. Protein sequence: CASSQAGIAGATGELFF.

The chain uses TRBV7-2 and TRBJ1-2, with D perhaps TRBD1 (6 bases). Germline loops: CDR1 SGHTA, CDR2 FQGNSA. V lost 0 bases and J 2 bases, leaving 10 bases between the germline ends. The CDR3 has 15 residues. The CDR3 protein is CASSLAAGANYGYTF. CDR3 in DNA: TGTGCCAGCAGCTTAGCGGCAGGGGCGAACTATGGCTACACCTTC. Based on the CDR3 plus reference TRBV7-2 and TRBJ1-2, the full variable domain is GAGVSQSPSNKVTEKGKDVELRCDPISGHTALYWYRQSLGQGLEFLIYFQGNSAPDKSGLPSDRFSAERTGGSVSTLTIQRTQQEDSAVYLCASSLAAGANYGYTFGSGTRLTVV.

V gene TRBV30 combines with J gene TRBJ1-4; a possible D gene is TRBD1 (6 bases). The CDR3 length is 16 residues. Germline CDR1 reads GTSNPN; CDR2 reads SVGIG (reference sequence). V was clipped by 1 base and J by 8 bases, with 20 bases between them. CDR3 in DNA: TGTGCCTGGAGTGCTACCGCGGGGGGCGCACACGAAAAACTGTTTTTT. Its protein is CAWSATAGGAHEKLFF. Filled out from reference TRBV30 and TRBJ1-4, the complete variable domain reads SQTIHQWPATLVQPVGSPLSLECTVEGTSNPNLYWYRQAAGRGLQLLFYSVGIGQISSEVPQNLSASRPQDRQFILSSKKLLLSDSGFYLCAWSATAGGAHEKLFFGSGTQLSVL.

The chain is built from TRBV6-2 or TRBV6-3 and TRBJ2-6; D is perhaps TRBD2 (6 bases). V lost 6 bases and J 2 bases, leaving 35 bases between the germline ends. The CDR3 runs 23 residues. Germline CDR1 and CDR2: MNHEY and SVGEGT. CDR3 loop: CASSLWVRSFLGGTRPGANVLTF. The DNA for the CDR3 is TGTGCCAGCAGCCTTTGGGTTCGTTCGTTTCTCGGGGGTACCCGACCTGGGGCCAACGTCCTGACTTTC.

This rearrangement joins TRBV5-8 to TRBJ1-3; D remains unclear. Germline lookup yields CDR1 SGHTS and CDR2 YDEGEE. Deletions cut 3 bases from V and 0 bases from J, with 10 bases between. The CDR3 length is 15 residues. CDR3: CASSSWTVSGNTIYF. The CDR3 DNA reads TGTGCCAGCAGCTCATGGACTGTCTCTGGAAACACCATATATTTT.

The chain has TRBV5-1 and TRBJ1-4; TRBD1 matches at 8 bases. V lost 4 bases, J lost 8 bases, and 10 bases stayed unmatched. The V gene's germline CDR1 is SGHRS and CDR2 YFSETQ. The CDR3 spans 15 residues. CDR3 nucleotide sequence: TGCGCCAGCAGCCCGGGGACAGGAGAAAACGAAAAACTGTTTTTT. Translation: CASSPGTGENEKLFF.

The chain combines TRBV27 with TRBJ2-1, with TRBD1 matching 10 bases. Germline loops: CDR1 MNHEY, CDR2 SMNVEV (reference sequence). V shed 7 bases, J shed 8 bases, and the junction held 5 bases outside the gene matches. The CDR3 is 13 amino acids. CDR3 loop: CASTRGQGHEQFF. The CDR3 nucleotides are TGTGCCAGCACCAGGGGACAGGGGCATGAGCAGTTCTTC.

The table lists this clone with a count of one. The CDR3, as DNA: TGTGCCAGTAGTTGGGACAGGGGGAACACTGAAGCTTTCTTT. Translation gives CASSWDRGNTEAFF. The rearrangement uses TRBV19 and TRBJ1-1; TRBD1 agrees at 10 bases. This CDR3 is 14 amino acids long. Looked up from germline, CDR1 is LNHDA and CDR2 is SQIVND (reference sequence). After removal of 5 bases from V and 1 base from J, the junction contained 1 base not matched to a gene.

The chain has TRBV6-5 and TRBJ1-2; 10 bases are a match to TRBD1. CDR1 and CDR2 from the germline V gene are MNHEY and SVGAGI. V trimming: 6 bases; J trimming: 5 bases; junction bases outside the gene matches: 9. The CDR3 covers 15 residues. The CDR3 here is CASRRPGQGTYGYTF. The DNA for the CDR3 is TGTGCCAGCAGGCGGCCGGGACAGGGGACGTATGGCTACACCTTC.

The chain has TRBV28 and TRBJ1-1; D gene ambiguous. Per the germline V gene, CDR1 is MDHEN and CDR2 is SYDVKM. The CDR3 totals 14 residues. V lost 6 bases and J lost 11, with 22 bases in between. The CDR3 nucleotides read TGTGCCAGCAGCCTTTATGATGGCCCAGGCGCGGCTTTCTTT. Translation gives CASSLYDGPGAAFF.

The rearrangement joins TRBV28 to TRBJ1-5, with TRBD1 identical over 8 bases. The germline gives CDR1 MDHEN, CDR2 SYDVKM. The CDR3 is 15 residues long. V trimming: 4 bases; J trimming: 1 base; junction bases outside the gene matches: 3. The CDR3 sequence is CASSSDRASNQPQHF. The CDR3 region has the DNA TGTGCCAGCAGTTCGGACAGGGCAAGCAATCAGCCCCAGCATTTT.

The chain employs TRBV5-4 and TRBJ2-3, with D tentatively TRBD1 (6 bases). The V and J ends lost 4 bases and 5 bases respectively, with 17 bases between them. Germline CDR1 reads SGHNT; CDR2 reads YYREEE (reference sequence). The CDR3 consists of 15 residues. CDR3 in amino acids: CASSQPQQGGDTQYF. CDR3 coding DNA: TGTGCCAGCAGCCAGCCACAACAGGGCGGAGATACGCAGTATTTT.

This chain connects TRBV5-1 to TRBJ1-1, with TRBD1 identical over 9 bases. V was clipped by 2 bases and J by 0 bases; unmatched bases: 11. The CDR3 consists of 18 residues. Germline V gene sequence: CDR1 SGHRS, CDR2 YFSETQ. This chain's CDR3 is CASSFRSGTGFVNTEAFF. The CDR3 bases are TGCGCCAGCAGCTTTAGATCCGGGACAGGGTTTGTGAACACTGAAGCTTTCTTT.

This clone appeared a single time. This rearrangement joins TRBV12-3 or TRBV12-4 to TRBJ1-5, with a weak D call TRBD1 (5 bases). The CDR3 has 13 amino acids. The V gene lost 3 bases and the J gene lost 5 bases, with 8 bases spanning the gap. CDR3 amino acids: CASSFTGDQPQHF. CDR3 DNA sequence: TGTGCCAGCAGTTTTACGGGGGATCAGCCCCAGCATTTT.

This clone has just a few counts. This chain connects TRBV4-1 to TRBJ2-5; TRBD2 agrees at 9 bases. Germline CDR1 reads MGHRA; CDR2 reads YSYEKL. The trim removed 2 bases at V and 2 bases at J, leaving 3 bases unmatched. This CDR3 has 15 amino acids. The CDR3 DNA reads as TGCGCCAGCAGCCAAAGAACTAGCGGGCAAGAGACCCAGTACTTC. Amino acid sequence: CASSQRTSGQETQYF.

This clone was found a few times. CDR3 DNA sequence: TGCGCCAGCAGCCAGAGGGGGGAGGGCATTCAGTACTTC. It yields the protein CASSQRGEGIQYF. The rearrangement links TRBV4-3 to TRBJ2-4; D might be TRBD2 (7 bases). The V gene lost 3 bases and the J gene lost 9 bases, with 12 bases spanning the gap. This CDR3 spans 13 amino acids. Germline CDR1 reads LGHNA; CDR2 reads YSLEER.

The chain couples TRBV5-1 to TRBJ1-1; weak D call: TRBD1 (5 bases). CDR3 length: 14 residues. The V end lost 0 bases, the J end lost 6 bases, and 12 bases lay between the germline ends. Germline V gene sequence: CDR1 SGHRS, CDR2 YFSETQ. The CDR3 region is CASSLVQGGPEAFF. The DNA for the CDR3 is TGCGCCAGCAGCTTGGTGCAGGGCGGTCCTGAAGCTTTCTTT.

The chain couples TRBV2 to TRBJ1-6; 7 bases match TRBD1. From germline, CDR1 is SNHLY and CDR2 FYNNEI. The CDR3 runs 14 residues. V dropped 4 bases and J dropped 8; count of bases not matched to a gene: 5. The CDR3 loop reads CASSVRQGHSPLHF. The CDR3 DNA follows: TGTGCCAGCAGTGTCCGACAGGGTCATTCACCCCTCCACTTT. Filled out from reference TRBV2 and TRBJ1-6, the complete variable domain reads EPEVTQTPSHQVTQMGQEVILRCVPISNHLYFYWYRQILGQKVEFLVSFYNNEISEKSEIFDDQFSVERPDGSNFTLKIRSTKLEDSAMYFCASSVRQGHSPLHFGNGTRLTVT.

V gene TRBV20-1 combines with J gene TRBJ2-3, with 10 bases aligning to TRBD2. This CDR3 spans 15 amino acids. The germline V gene has CDR1 DFQATT and CDR2 SNEGSKA (reference sequence). Trimming cost V 3 bases and J 5 bases; bases outside gene matches: 8. CDR3 loop: CSASRASGGGDTQYF. The CDR3 DNA is TGCAGTGCTAGTAGGGCTAGCGGGGGCGGAGATACGCAGTATTTT.

The genes are TRBV18 and TRBJ1-1; 7 bases align to TRBD1. The CDR3 contains 14 residues. Germline lookup yields CDR1 KGHSH and CDR2 LQKENI. The junction had 6 bases not matched to a gene; V was cut back by 3 bases and J by 5 bases. The CDR3 DNA is TGTGCCAGCTCACCCGACAGGGTGGGTACTGAAGCTTTCTTT. Its translation: CASSPDRVGTEAFF.

The chain employs TRBV5-1 and TRBJ2-3, with 8 bases lining up with TRBD2. The CDR3 has 16 amino acids. J was trimmed by 4 bases and V by 1 base; bases with no gene match: 8. CDR1 is SGHRS and CDR2 is YFSETQ in the germline V gene. CDR3 coding DNA: TGCGCCAGCAGCTTGCGGGTAGCGGGAAGGGCAGATACGCAGTATTTT. It encodes CASSLRVAGRADTQYF.

The chain is built from TRBV11-2 and TRBJ2-7; D possibly corresponds to TRBD2 (6 bases). Germline loops: CDR1 SGHAT, CDR2 FQNNGV. Trimming removed 8 bases at V and 7 bases at J, with 18 bases between. CDR3 size: 13 residues. The CDR3 sequence is CASRRGERGEQYF. The CDR3 nucleotides read TGTGCCAGCCGGCGGGGCGAACGGGGAGAGCAGTACTTC. Full variable domain (rest looked up from reference TRBV11-2 and TRBJ2-7): EAGVAQSPRYKIIEKRQSVAFWCNPISGHATLYWYQQILGQGPKLLIQFQNNGVVDDSQLPKDRFSAERLKGVDSTLKIQPAKLEDSAVYLCASRRGERGEQYFGPGTRLTVT.